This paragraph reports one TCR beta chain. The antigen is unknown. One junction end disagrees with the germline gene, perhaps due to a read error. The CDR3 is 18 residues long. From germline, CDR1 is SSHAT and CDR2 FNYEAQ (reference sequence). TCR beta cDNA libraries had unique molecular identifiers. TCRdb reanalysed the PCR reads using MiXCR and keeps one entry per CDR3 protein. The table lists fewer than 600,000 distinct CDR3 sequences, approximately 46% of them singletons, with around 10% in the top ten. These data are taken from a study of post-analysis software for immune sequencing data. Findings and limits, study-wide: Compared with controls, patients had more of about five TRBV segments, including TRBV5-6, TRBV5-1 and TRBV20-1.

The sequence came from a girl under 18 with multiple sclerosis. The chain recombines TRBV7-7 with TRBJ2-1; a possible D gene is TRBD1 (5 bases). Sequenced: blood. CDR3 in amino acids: CASSQGFMDTTSYNEQFF. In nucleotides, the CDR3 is TGTGCTAGCAGCCAAGGTTTTATGGACACAACTTCCTACAATGAGCAGTTCTTC.